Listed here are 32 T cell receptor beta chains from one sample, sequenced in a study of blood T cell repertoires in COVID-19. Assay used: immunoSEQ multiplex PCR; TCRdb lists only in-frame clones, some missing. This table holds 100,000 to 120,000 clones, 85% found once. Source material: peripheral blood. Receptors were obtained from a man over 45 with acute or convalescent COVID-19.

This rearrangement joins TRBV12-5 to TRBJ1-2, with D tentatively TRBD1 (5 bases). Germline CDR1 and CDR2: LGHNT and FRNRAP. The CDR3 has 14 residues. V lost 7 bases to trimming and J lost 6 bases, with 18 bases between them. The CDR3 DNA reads TGTGCTAGTGCCAGGGACTCAATTAGGGATGGCTACACCTTC. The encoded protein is CASARDSIRDGYTF.

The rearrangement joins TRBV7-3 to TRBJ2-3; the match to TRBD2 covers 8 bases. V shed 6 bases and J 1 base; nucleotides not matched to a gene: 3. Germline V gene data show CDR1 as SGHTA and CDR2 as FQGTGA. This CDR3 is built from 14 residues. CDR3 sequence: CASRKAGGTDTQYF. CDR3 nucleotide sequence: TGTGCCAGCAGGAAAGCGGGAGGCACAGATACGCAGTATTTT.

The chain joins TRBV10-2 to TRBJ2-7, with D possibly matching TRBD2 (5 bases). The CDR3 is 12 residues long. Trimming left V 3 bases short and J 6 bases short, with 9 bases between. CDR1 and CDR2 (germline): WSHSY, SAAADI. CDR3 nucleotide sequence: TGCGCCAGCAGTGAAGCGAGGGCCGAGCAGTACTTC. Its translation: CASSEARAEQYF.

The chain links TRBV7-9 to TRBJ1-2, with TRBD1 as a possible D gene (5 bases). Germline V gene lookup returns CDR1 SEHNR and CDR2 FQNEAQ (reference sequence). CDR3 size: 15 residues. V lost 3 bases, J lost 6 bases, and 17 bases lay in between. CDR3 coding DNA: TGTGCCAGCAGCTTTCCTAAGGGGCTTCCGCATGGCTACACCTTC. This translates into CASSFPKGLPHGYTF.

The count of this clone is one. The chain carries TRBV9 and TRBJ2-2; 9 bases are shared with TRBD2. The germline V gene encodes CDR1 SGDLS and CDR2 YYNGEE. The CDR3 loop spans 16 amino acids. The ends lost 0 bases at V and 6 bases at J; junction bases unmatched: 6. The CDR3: CASSVEAGGRAGELFF. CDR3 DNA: TGTGCCAGCAGCGTAGAAGCGGGGGGCCGGGCCGGGGAGCTGTTTTTT.

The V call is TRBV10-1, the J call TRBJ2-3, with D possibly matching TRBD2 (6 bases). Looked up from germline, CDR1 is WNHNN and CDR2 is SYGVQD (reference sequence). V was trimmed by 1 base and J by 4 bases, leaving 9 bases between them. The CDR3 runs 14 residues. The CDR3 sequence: CASSEWRDADTQYF. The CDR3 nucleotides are TGCGCCAGCAGTGAGTGGAGGGACGCAGATACGCAGTATTTT.

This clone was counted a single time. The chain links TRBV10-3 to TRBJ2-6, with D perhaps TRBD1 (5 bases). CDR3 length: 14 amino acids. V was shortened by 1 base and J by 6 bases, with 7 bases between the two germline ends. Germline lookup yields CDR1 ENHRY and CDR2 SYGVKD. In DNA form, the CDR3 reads TGTGCCATCAGTGAGTTAGGGGTGGCCAACGTCCTGACTTTC. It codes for CAISELGVANVLTF.

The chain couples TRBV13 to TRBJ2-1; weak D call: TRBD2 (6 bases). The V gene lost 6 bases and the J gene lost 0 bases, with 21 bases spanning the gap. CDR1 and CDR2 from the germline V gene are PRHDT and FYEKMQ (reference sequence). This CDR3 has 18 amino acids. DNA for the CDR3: TGTGCCAGCAGTTTACGTCCCTTAGCGGTTAGCTCCTACAATGAGCAGTTCTTC. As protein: CASSLRPLAVSSYNEQFF.

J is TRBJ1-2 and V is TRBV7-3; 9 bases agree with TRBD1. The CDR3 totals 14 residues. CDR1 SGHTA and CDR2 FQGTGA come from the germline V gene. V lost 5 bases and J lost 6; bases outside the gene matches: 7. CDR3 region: CASSKGQGRDGYTF. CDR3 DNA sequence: TGTGCCAGCAGCAAGGGACAGGGTAGGGATGGCTACACCTTC.

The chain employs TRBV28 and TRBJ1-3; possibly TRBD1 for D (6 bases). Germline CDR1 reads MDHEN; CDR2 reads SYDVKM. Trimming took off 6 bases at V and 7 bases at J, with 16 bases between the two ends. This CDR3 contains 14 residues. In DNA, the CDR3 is TGTGCCAGCAGCAGGGGACGGGCCATTAACACCATATATTTT. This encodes CASSRGRAINTIYF. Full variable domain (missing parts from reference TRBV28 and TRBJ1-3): DVKVTQSSRYLVKRTGEKVFLECVQDMDHENMFWYRQDPGLGLRLIYFSYDVKMKEKGDIPEGYSVSREKKERFSLILESASTNQTSMYLCASSRGRAINTIYFGEGSWLTVV.

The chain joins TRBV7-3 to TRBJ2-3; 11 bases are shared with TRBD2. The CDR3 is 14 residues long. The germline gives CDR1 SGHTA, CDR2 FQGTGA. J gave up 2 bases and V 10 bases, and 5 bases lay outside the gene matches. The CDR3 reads CATSLAGVTDTQYF. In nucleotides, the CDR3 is TGTGCCACTTCACTAGCGGGAGTCACAGATACGCAGTATTTT. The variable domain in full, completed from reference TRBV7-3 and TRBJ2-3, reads GAGVSQTPSNKVTEKGKYVELRCDPISGHTALYWYRQSLGQGPEFLIYFQGTGAADDSGLPNDRFFAVRPEGSVSTLKIQRTERGDSAVYLCATSLAGVTDTQYFGPGTRLTVL.

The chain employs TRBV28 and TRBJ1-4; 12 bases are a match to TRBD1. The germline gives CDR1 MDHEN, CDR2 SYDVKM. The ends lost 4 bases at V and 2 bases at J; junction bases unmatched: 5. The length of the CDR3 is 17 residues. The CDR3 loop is CASSSPGQGATNEKLFF. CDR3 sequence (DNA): TGTGCCAGCAGTTCACCGGGACAGGGGGCTACTAATGAAAAACTGTTTTTT.

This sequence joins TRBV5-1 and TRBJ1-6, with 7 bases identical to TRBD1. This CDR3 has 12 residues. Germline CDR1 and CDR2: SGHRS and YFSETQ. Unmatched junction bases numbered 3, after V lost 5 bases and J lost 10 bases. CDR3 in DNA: TGCGCCAGCAGGACAGGGAGCTCACCCCTCCACTTT. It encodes CASRTGSSPLHF. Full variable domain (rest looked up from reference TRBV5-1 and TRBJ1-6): KAGVTQTPRYLIKTRGQQVTLSCSPISGHRSVSWYQQTPGQGLQFLFEYFSETQRNKGNFPGRFSGRQFSNSRSEMNVSTLELGDSALYLCASRTGSSPLHFGNGTRLTVT.

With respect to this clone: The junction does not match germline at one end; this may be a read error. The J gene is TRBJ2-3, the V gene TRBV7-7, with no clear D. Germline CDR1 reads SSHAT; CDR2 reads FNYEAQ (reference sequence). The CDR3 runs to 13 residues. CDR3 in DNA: TGTGCTAGCAGCTTTTCTAGCACAGATACGCAGTATTTT. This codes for CASSFSSTDTQYF.

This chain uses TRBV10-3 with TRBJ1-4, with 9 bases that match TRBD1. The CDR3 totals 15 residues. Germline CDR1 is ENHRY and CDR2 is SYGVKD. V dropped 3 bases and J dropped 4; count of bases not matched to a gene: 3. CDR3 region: CAISDSTGGNEKLFF. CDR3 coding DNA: TGTGCCATCAGTGACTCGACAGGGGGTAATGAAAAACTGTTTTTT.

This CDR3 is CASSRLVLQGSYNEQFF. DNA of the CDR3: TGTGCCAGCAGCCGACTTGTGCTACAGGGGTCCTACAATGAGCAGTTCTTC. J is TRBJ2-1 and V is TRBV7-9, with 7 positions matching TRBD1. CDR3 size: 17 residues. V lost 5 bases, J lost 1 base, and 11 bases stayed unmatched. Germline loops: CDR1 SEHNR, CDR2 FQNEAQ (reference sequence).

The CDR3, as DNA: TGTGCCAGCAGCTTGCAGGGCAGGGGCTATGGCTACACCTTC. This codes for CASSLQGRGYGYTF. V usage is TRBV5-5 and J usage is TRBJ1-2; possibly TRBD1 for D (6 bases). Germline CDR1 SGHKS, CDR2 YYEKEE (reference sequence). This CDR3 is 14 amino acids long. Deletions cut 1 base from V and 4 bases from J, with 11 bases between. Based on the CDR3 plus reference TRBV5-5 and TRBJ1-2, the full variable domain is DAGVTQSPTHLIKTRGQQVTLRCSPISGHKSVSWYQQVLGQGPQFIFQYYEKEERGRGNFPDRFSARQFPNYSSELNVNALLLGDSALYLCASSLQGRGYGYTFGSGTRLTVV.

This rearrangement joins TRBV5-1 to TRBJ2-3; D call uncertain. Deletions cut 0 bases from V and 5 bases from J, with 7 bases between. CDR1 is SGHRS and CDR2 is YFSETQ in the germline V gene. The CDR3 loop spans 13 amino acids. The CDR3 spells CASSLDFIDTQYF. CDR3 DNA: TGCGCCAGCAGCTTGGACTTTATAGATACGCAGTATTTT.

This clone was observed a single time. CDR3 loop: CASSPGGTPNSPLHF. The CDR3 nucleotides read TGCGCCAGCAGCCCGGGCGGGACGCCGAATTCACCCCTCCACTTT. The gene calls are TRBV5-1 and TRBJ1-6; D possibly corresponds to TRBD1 (5 bases). The CDR3 contains 15 residues. CDR1 is SGHRS and CDR2 is YFSETQ in the germline V gene. With 4 bases removed from V and 7 bases from J, the gap between germline ends came to 15 bases. Supplemented by reference TRBV5-1 and TRBJ1-6, the full variable domain reads KAGVTQTPRYLIKTRGQQVTLSCSPISGHRSVSWYQQTPGQGLQFLFEYFSETQRNKGNFPGRFSGRQFSNSRSEMNVSTLELGDSALYLCASSPGGTPNSPLHFGNGTRLTVT.

The CDR3 is CASSGGLAGNNEQFF. In DNA form, the CDR3 reads TGCGCCAGCAGCGGGGGACTAGCGGGTAACAATGAGCAGTTCTTC. This chain joins TRBV5-1 and TRBJ2-1, with 12 bases identical to TRBD2. Per germline, CDR1 SGHRS and CDR2 YFSETQ. This CDR3 has 15 amino acids. V lost 4 bases and J lost 5; bases outside the gene matches: 4. Drawing the rest from reference TRBV5-1 and TRBJ2-1, the complete variable domain is KAGVTQTPRYLIKTRGQQVTLSCSPISGHRSVSWYQQTPGQGLQFLFEYFSETQRNKGNFPGRFSGRQFSNSRSEMNVSTLELGDSALYLCASSGGLAGNNEQFFGPGTRLTVL.

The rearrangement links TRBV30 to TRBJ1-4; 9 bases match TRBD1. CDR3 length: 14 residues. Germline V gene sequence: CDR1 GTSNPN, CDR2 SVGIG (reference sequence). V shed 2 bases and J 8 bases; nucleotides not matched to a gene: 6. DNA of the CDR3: TGTGCCTGGAGTCCGCGGACAGGGGACGAAAAACTGTTTTTT. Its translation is CAWSPRTGDEKLFF.

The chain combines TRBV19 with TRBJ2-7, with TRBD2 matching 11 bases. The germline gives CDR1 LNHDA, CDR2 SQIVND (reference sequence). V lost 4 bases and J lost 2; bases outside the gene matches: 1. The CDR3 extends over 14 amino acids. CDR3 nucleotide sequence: TGTGCCAGTAGTAGGGGACTAGCGGCCTACGAGCAGTACTTC. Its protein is CASSRGLAAYEQYF.

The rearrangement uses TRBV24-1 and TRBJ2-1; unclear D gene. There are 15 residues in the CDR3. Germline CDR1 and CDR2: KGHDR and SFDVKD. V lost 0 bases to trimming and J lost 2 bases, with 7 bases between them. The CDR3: CATSDLTFAYNEQFF. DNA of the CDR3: TGTGCCACCAGTGATTTGACATTTGCCTACAATGAGCAGTTCTTC.

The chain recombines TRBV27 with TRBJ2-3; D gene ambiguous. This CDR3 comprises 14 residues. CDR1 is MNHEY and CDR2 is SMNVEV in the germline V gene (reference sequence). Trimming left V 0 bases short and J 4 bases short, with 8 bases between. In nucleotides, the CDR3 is TGTGCCAGCAGTTTATCAACAGCCCCAGATACGCAGTATTTT. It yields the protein CASSLSTAPDTQYF.

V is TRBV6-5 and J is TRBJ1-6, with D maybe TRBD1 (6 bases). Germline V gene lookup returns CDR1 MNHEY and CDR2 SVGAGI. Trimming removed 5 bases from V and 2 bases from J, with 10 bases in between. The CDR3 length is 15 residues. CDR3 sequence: CASSPQGTYNSPLHF. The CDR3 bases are TGTGCCAGCAGTCCACAGGGAACCTATAATTCACCCCTCCACTTT.

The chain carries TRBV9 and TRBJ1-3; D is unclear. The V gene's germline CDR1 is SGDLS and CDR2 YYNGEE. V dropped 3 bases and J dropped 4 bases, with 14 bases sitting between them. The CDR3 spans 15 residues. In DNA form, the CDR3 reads TGTGCCAGCAGCGCCCTTCAGGATCTCGGAAACACCATATATTTT. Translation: CASSALQDLGNTIYF.

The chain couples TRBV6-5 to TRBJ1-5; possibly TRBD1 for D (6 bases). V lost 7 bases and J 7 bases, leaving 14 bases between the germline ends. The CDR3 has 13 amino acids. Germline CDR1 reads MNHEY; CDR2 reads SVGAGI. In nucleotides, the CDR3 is TGTGCCAGCAAGATACAGGGTCGGCAGCCCCAGCATTTT. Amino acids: CASKIQGRQPQHF.

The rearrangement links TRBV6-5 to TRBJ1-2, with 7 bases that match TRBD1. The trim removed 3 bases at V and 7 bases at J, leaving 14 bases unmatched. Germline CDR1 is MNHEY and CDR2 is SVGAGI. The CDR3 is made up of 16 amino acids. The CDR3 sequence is CASSYSRVEGARGYTF. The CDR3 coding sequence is TGTGCCAGCAGTTATAGTCGAGTGGAGGGGGCGCGTGGCTACACCTTC.

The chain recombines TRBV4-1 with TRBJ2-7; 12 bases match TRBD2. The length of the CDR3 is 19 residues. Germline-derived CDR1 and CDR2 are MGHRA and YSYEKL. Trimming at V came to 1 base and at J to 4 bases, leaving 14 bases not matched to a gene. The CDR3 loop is CASSQVGTSGRLFLYEQYF. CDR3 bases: TGCGCCAGCAGCCAAGTTGGAACTAGCGGGAGGCTTTTCCTTTACGAGCAGTACTTC.

The CDR3, as DNA: TGTGCCAGCAGTTTGGAGGGGCTTGAGCCCCAGCATTTT. Protein: CASSLEGLEPQHF. The genes are TRBV28 and TRBJ1-5; TRBD1 is a possible D gene (5 bases). CDR3 size: 13 residues. V dropped 3 bases and J dropped 8 bases, with 11 bases sitting between them. Germline V gives CDR1 MDHEN, CDR2 SYDVKM. The full variable domain, its missing parts supplied by reference TRBV28 and TRBJ1-5, is DVKVTQSSRYLVKRTGEKVFLECVQDMDHENMFWYRQDPGLGLRLIYFSYDVKMKEKGDIPEGYSVSREKKERFSLILESASTNQTSMYLCASSLEGLEPQHFGDGTRLSIL.

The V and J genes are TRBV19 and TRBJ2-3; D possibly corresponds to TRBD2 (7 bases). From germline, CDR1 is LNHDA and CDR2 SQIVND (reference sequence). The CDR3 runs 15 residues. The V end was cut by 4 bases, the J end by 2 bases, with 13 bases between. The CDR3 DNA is TGTGCCAGTAGTAACCCCGGGGGGCCCACAGATACGCAGTATTTT. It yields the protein CASSNPGGPTDTQYF. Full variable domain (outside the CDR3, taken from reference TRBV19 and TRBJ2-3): DGGITQSPKYLFRKEGQNVTLSCEQNLNHDAMYWYRQDPGQGLRLIYYSQIVNDFQKGDIAEGYSVSREKKESFPLTVTSAQKNPTAFYLCASSNPGGPTDTQYFGPGTRLTVL.

CDR3 nucleotides: TGCGCCAGTTGCCTCGAGGGAGAGACCCAGTACTTC. Translation: CASCLEGETQYF. The chain has TRBV5-1 and TRBJ2-5; the D gene is possibly TRBD2 (5 bases). V was pared by 8 bases and J by 4 bases, with 12 bases between. The CDR3 runs 12 residues. CDR1 and CDR2 (germline): SGHRS, YFSETQ.